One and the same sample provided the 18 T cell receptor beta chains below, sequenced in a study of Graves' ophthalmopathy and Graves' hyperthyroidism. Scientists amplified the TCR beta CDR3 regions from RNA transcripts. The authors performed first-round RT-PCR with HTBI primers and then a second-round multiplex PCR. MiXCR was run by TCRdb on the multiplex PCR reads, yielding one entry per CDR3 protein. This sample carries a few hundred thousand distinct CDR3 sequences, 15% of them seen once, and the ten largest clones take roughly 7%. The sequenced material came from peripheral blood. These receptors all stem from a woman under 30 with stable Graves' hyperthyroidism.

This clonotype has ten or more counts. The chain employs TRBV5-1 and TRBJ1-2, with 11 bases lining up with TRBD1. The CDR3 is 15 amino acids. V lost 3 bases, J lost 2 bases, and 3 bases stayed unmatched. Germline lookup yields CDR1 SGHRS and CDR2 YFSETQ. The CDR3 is CASSSGTGGNYGYTF. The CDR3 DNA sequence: TGCGCCAGCAGCTCTGGGACAGGGGGAAACTATGGCTACACCTTC.

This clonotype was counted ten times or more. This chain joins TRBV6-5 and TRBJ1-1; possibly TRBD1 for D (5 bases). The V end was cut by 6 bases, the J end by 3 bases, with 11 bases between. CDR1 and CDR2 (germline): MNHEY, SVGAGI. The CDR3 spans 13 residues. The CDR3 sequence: CASSRDEDTEAFF. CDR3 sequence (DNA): TGTGCCAGCAGCAGGGATGAGGACACTGAAGCTTTCTTT.

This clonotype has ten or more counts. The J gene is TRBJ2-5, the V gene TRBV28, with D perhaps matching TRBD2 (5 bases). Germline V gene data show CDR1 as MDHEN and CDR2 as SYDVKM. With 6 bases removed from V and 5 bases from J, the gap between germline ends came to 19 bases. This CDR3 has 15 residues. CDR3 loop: CASRKRLTRWETQYF. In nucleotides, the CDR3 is TGTGCCAGCAGGAAAAGACTAACCCGGTGGGAGACCCAGTACTTC.

The CDR3 region is CASSWGTEIYEQYF. In DNA, the CDR3 is TGTGCCAGTAGTTGGGGGACAGAGATCTACGAGCAGTACTTC. V usage is TRBV19 and J usage is TRBJ2-7, with 7 nucleotides matching TRBD1. Per germline, CDR1 LNHDA and CDR2 SQIVND (reference sequence). The CDR3 contains 14 residues. The J segment lost 3 bases and the V segment lost 5 bases, leaving 7 bases of the junction unmatched. Together with reference TRBV19 and TRBJ2-7, the CDR3 gives the full variable domain: DGGITQSPKYLFRKEGQNVTLSCEQNLNHDAMYWYRQDPGQGLRLIYYSQIVNDFQKGDIAEGYSVSREKKESFPLTVTSAQKNPTAFYLCASSWGTEIYEQYFGPGTRLTVT.

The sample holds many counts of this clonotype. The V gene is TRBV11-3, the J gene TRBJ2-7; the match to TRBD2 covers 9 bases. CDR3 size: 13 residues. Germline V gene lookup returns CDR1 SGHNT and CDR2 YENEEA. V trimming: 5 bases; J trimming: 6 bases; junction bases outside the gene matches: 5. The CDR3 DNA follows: TGTGCCAGCAGCCGCGGGGGGGACGGCGAGCAGTACTTC. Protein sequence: CASSRGGDGEQYF.

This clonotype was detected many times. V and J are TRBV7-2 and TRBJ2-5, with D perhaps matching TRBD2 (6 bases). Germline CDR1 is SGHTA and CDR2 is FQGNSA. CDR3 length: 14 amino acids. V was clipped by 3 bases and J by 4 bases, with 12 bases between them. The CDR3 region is CASSFGGARETQYF. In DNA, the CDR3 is TGTGCCAGCAGCTTCGGGGGAGCGAGAGAGACCCAGTACTTC.

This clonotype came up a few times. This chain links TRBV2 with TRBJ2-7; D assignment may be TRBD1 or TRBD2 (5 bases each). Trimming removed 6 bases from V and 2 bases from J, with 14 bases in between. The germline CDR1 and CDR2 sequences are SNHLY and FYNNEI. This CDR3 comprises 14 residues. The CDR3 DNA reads TGTGCCAGCAGCGGGGCGGACAACACCTACGAGCAGTACTTC. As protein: CASSGADNTYEQYF.

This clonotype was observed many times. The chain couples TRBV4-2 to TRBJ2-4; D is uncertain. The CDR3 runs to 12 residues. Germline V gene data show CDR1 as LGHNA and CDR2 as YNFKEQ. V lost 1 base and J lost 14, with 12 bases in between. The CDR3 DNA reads TGTGCCAGCAGCCAAGGTGGGCCCCGCGAGTACTTC. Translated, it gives CASSQGGPREYF.

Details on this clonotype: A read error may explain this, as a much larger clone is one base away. The CDR3 here is CSSSRGQVRYF. CDR3 DNA sequence: TGTTCCAGCAGCCGGGGACAGGTTAGGTACTTC. V and J are TRBV7-9 and TRBJ2-7; the match to TRBD1 covers 8 bases. CDR3 size: 11 residues. Looked up from germline, CDR1 is SEHNR and CDR2 is FQNEAQ (reference sequence).

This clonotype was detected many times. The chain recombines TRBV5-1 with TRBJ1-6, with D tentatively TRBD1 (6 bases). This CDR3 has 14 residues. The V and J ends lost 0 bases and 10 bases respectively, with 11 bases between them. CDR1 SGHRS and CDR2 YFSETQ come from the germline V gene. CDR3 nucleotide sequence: TGCGCCAGCAGCTTGGAGGGGGAGAGATCACCCCTCCACTTT. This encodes CASSLEGERSPLHF.

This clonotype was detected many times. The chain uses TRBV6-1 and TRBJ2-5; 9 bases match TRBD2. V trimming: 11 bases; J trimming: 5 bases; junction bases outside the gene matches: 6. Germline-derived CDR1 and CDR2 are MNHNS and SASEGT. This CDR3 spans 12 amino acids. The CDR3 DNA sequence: TGTGCCTGCGGGGGGGGGATCGAGACCCAGTACTTC. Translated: CACGGGIETQYF.

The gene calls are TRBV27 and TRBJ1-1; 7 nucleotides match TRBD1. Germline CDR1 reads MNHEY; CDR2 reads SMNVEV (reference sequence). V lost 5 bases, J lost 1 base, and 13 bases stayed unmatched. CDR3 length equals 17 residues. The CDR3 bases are TGTGCCAGCAGTCCCCGACAGGGAAGTTTTTCGAACACTGAAGCTTTCTTT. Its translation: CASSPRQGSFSNTEAFF.

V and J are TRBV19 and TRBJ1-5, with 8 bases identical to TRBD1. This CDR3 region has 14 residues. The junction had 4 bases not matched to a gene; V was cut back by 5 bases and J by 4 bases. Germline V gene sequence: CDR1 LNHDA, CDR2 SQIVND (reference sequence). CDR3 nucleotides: TGTGCCAGTAGTGAAAGGACAGGGAATCAGCCCCAGCATTTT. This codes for CASSERTGNQPQHF. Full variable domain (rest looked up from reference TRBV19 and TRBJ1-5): DGGITQSPKYLFRKEGQNVTLSCEQNLNHDAMYWYRQDPGQGLRLIYYSQIVNDFQKGDIAEGYSVSREKKESFPLTVTSAQKNPTAFYLCASSERTGNQPQHFGDGTRLSIL.

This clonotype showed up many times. CDR3 coding DNA: TGCAGTGCCTGCCCGGGACAGGGCCCCTACGAGCAGTACTTC. Its protein product is CSACPGQGPYEQYF. This rearrangement joins TRBV20-1 to TRBJ2-7; 9 nucleotides agree with TRBD1. The CDR3 is 14 amino acids. V shed 6 bases, J shed 2 bases, and the junction held 8 bases outside the gene matches. Germline-derived CDR1 and CDR2 are DFQATT and SNEGSKA (reference sequence).

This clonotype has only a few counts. CDR3 DNA: TGTGCCAGCAGCTCCCCGGGTAGGGGGACTGGGGCCAACGTCCTGACTTTC. It encodes CASSSPGRGTGANVLTF. The rearrangement joins TRBV27 to TRBJ2-6, with D tentatively TRBD1 (6 bases). The V gene's germline CDR1 is MNHEY and CDR2 SMNVEV (reference sequence). This CDR3 is 17 amino acids long. V lost 6 bases to trimming and J lost 2 bases, with 17 bases between them.

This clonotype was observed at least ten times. CDR3: CASSMQGPRETQYF. The CDR3 nucleotides are TGTGCCAGTAGTATGCAGGGCCCCCGAGAGACCCAGTACTTC. This rearrangement joins TRBV19 to TRBJ2-5, with D perhaps matching TRBD1 (5 bases). Trimming left V 3 bases short and J 4 bases short, with 12 bases between. This CDR3 comprises 14 residues. Germline CDR1 reads LNHDA; CDR2 reads SQIVND (reference sequence).

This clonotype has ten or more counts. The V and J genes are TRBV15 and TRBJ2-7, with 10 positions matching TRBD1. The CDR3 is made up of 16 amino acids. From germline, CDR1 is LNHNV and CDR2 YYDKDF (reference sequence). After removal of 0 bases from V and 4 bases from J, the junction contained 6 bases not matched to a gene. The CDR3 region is CATSRDTGTGVYEQYF. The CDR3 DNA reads TGTGCCACCAGCAGAGACACCGGGACAGGGGTTTACGAGCAGTACTTC.

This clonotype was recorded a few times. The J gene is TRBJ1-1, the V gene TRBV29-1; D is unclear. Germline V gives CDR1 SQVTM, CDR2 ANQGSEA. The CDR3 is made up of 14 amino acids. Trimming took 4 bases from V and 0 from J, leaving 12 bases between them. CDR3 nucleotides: TGCAGCGTTGCACCACCTTCTTTGAACACTGAAGCTTTCTTT. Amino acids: CSVAPPSLNTEAFF.